The 20 T cell receptor beta chains given below trace back to one sample, sequenced in a study of T cell clonality in common variable immunodeficiency. Sequenced by immunoSEQ multiplex PCR; TCRdb stores in-frame clones only, minus some. Reported are about 35,000 clones, none seen only once; the ten largest carry approximately 6.5%. Study conclusions and caveats: Reportedly, TCR beta sequences from common variable immunodeficiency showed fewer deletions and N-nucleotide insertions.

The antigens these receptors bind are not known. Sequenced input: peripheral blood mononuclear cells. The receptors here all came from a human donor with common variable immunodeficiency.

This clone occurred a few times. The read falls 3 residues short of the CDR3 end, and the missing part is taken from the germline J gene. The chain couples TRBV19 to TRBJ1-1; D is undetermined. V lost 6 bases to trimming and J lost 5 bases, with 4 bases between them. The CDR3 length is 10 residues. Per the germline V gene, CDR1 is LNHDA and CDR2 is SQIVND (reference sequence). The CDR3 loop is CASRQTEAFF. The part of the CDR3 DNA that was read is TGTGCCAGTAGACAAACTGAA. The whole variable domain, filled in from reference TRBV19 and TRBJ1-1, reads DGGITQSPKYLFRKEGQNVTLSCEQNLNHDAMYWYRQDPGQGLRLIYYSQIVNDFQKGDIAEGYSVSREKKESFPLTVTSAQKNPTAFYLCASRQTEAFFGQGTRLTVV.

This clone was recorded at least ten times. The read terminates 3 residues before the CDR3 end, so the remaining end is supplied by the germline J gene. The chain couples TRBV18 to TRBJ2-5; possibly TRBD1 for D (7 bases). Trimming removed 5 bases from V and 3 bases from J, with 16 bases in between. The CDR3 has 15 residues. Germline loops: CDR1 KGHSH, CDR2 LQKENI. The CDR3 DNA, read in part, is TGTGCCAGCTCATTGTGGACAGGAGGGGAAGAGACC. Its translation: CASSLWTGGEET. The full CDR3 reads CASSLWTGGEETQYF.

This clone was counted only a few times. The sequence runs out 3 residues before the end of the CDR3; the remainder is reconstructed from the germline J gene. The gene calls are TRBV5-1 and TRBJ2-7; a possible D gene is TRBD1 (5 bases). The CDR3 has 14 amino acids. V was trimmed by 4 bases and J by 3 bases, leaving 14 bases between them. The germline gives CDR1 SGHRS, CDR2 YFSETQ. CDR3 protein: CASSLGPLDYEQYF. The sequenced CDR3 bases are TGCGCCAGCAGCCTGGGGCCTCTCGACTACGAG.

Concerning this clone: Sequencing ends 3 residues short of the CDR3 end; the germline J gene provides the rest. J is TRBJ1-6 and V is TRBV18, with TRBD1 matching 8 bases. V shed 3 bases, J shed 6 bases, and the junction held 4 bases outside the gene matches. CDR1 is KGHSH, CDR2 LQKENI, per germline. This CDR3 has 15 residues. The CDR3 bases that were read are TGTGCCAGCTCACCCGGGACAGGAAGTAATTCACCC. Encoded protein: CASSPGTGSNSP. The CDR3 as a whole reads CASSPGTGSNSPLHF.

This clone has just a few counts. The read ends 3 residues early relative to the CDR3; the germline J gene fills the gap. J is TRBJ1-4 and V is TRBV19, with no clear D. Germline V gene sequence: CDR1 LNHDA, CDR2 SQIVND (reference sequence). The CDR3 consists of 13 residues. The CDR3 here is CASSKSFNAELFF. The covered CDR3 bases are TGTGCCAGTAGTAAGAGCTTTAATGCGGAA.

Points on this clone: The CDR3 extends 3 residues past the end of the read, so its final part is completed from the germline J gene. J is TRBJ2-7 and V is TRBV5-1, with 9 bases matching TRBD1. The CDR3 has 14 amino acids. The V segment lost 4 bases and the J segment 5 bases; nucleotides outside the gene matches: 7. Looked up from germline, CDR1 is SGHRS and CDR2 is YFSETQ. The sequenced CDR3 bases are TGCGCCAGCAGCATCCGGGACAGGGTGGACGAG. This translates into CASSIRDRVDE. The full CDR3 reads CASSIRDRVDEQYF.

This clone is medium-sized (0.01 to 0.1%). The observed sequence ends 3 residues before the CDR3 terminus, with the missing tail filled in from the germline J gene. This sequence joins TRBV20-1 and TRBJ2-4, with 8 bases fitting TRBD1. Unmatched junction bases numbered 14, after V lost 6 bases and J lost 1 base. Germline lookup yields CDR1 DFQATT and CDR2 SNEGSKA (reference sequence). The CDR3 has 17 residues. The part of the CDR3 DNA that was read is TGCAGTGCGGAGGGACAGGCCCCTTCGAAGGCCAAAAACATT. The encoded protein is CSAEGQAPSKAKNI. In full, the CDR3 reads CSAEGQAPSKAKNIQYF.

This clone was observed many times. The missing CDR3 end, 3 residues past where the read stops, is filled in from the germline J gene. The chain joins TRBV24-1 to TRBJ2-2; 9 positions match TRBD1. The CDR3 has 14 amino acids. Per germline, CDR1 KGHDR and CDR2 SFDVKD. V lost 5 bases, J lost 3 bases, and 0 bases stayed unmatched. The DNA read from the CDR3 is TGTGCCACCAGTGGGGACAGGGACACCGGGGAG. It codes for CATSGDRDTGE. The full CDR3 protein reads CATSGDRDTGELFF.

The part of the CDR3 DNA that was read is TGTGCCAGTAGTAACTACGCCTCTGGGGGGGCTAACTATGGC. Its protein is CASSNYASGGANYG. The full CDR3 is CASSNYASGGANYGYTF. The chain carries TRBV19 and TRBJ1-2; the D gene is possibly TRBD1 (5 bases). The missing CDR3 end, 3 residues past where the read stops, is filled in from the germline J gene. Trimming shortened V by 4 bases and J by 0 bases, and 18 bases separated the two germline ends. CDR1 LNHDA and CDR2 SQIVND come from the germline V gene (reference sequence). The CDR3 sequence is 17 residues long.

The table lists this clone with a few counts. With the read ending 3 residues before the CDR3 end, the germline J gene is used to fill in that end. This chain joins TRBV19 and TRBJ1-1; D is perhaps TRBD1 (6 bases). The V end lost 7 bases, the J end lost 0 bases, and 9 bases lay between the germline ends. The CDR3 has 13 residues. Germline V gene data show CDR1 as LNHDA and CDR2 as SQIVND (reference sequence). CDR3 protein: CASKDSLNTEAFF. The part of the CDR3 DNA that was read is TGTGCCAGTAAGGACAGTTTGAACACTGAA.

This clone appeared a few times. The read stops 3 residues short of the end of the CDR3; the missing end is completed from the germline J gene. This sequence joins TRBV7-9 and TRBJ2-3; D ambiguous. This CDR3 is 14 amino acids long. V shed 5 bases and J shed 6 bases, with 15 bases lying between them. Germline loops: CDR1 SEHNR, CDR2 FQNEAQ (reference sequence). The covered CDR3 bases are TGTGCCAGCAGCCCGTTGTCGGCGGCGGATACG. This codes for CASSPLSAADT. The entire CDR3 reads CASSPLSAADTQYF.

This clone appeared many times. Read sequence stops 3 residues before the CDR3 end, and the germline J gene provides the missing end. J is TRBJ1-1 and V is TRBV12-3 or TRBV12-4; perhaps TRBD1 as D (6 bases). The CDR3 length is 16 residues. Trimming stripped 5 bases from V and 5 bases from J, with 21 bases between. The DNA read from the CDR3 is TGTGCCAGCAGTCCCCCAGGGGCAGGTCGAGGGACTGAA. Its protein is CASSPPGAGRGTE. The whole CDR3 is CASSPPGAGRGTEAFF.

This clone was detected ten times or more. The CDR3 goes on 3 residues after the read ends, and that part is filled in from the germline J gene. V usage is TRBV20-1 and J usage is TRBJ2-7; 7 bases fit TRBD2. This CDR3 region has 13 residues. Germline V lookup: CDR1 DFQATT, CDR2 SNEGSKA (reference sequence). The V gene end was trimmed by 3 bases and the J gene end by 5 bases; junction bases not matched to a gene: 7. The sequenced CDR3 bases are TGCAGTGCTAGGGTGAGCCTAGCGGACGAG. Its protein product is CSARVSLADE. The full CDR3 reads CSARVSLADEQYF.

This clone was seen a few times. The observed sequence ends 3 residues before the CDR3 terminus, with the missing tail filled in from the germline J gene. This sequence joins TRBV5-1 and TRBJ2-1, with TRBD1 matching over 10 bases. CDR1 is SGHRS and CDR2 is YFSETQ in the germline V gene. V was pared by 4 bases and J by 4 bases, with 2 bases of the junction left unmatched. This CDR3 has 14 residues. The CDR3 spells CASSGTGDYNEQFF. The DNA read from the CDR3 is TGCGCCAGCAGCGGGACAGGGGATTACAATGAG.

This clone occurred a few times. The read falls 3 residues short of the CDR3 end, and the missing part is taken from the germline J gene. The genes are TRBV7-6 and TRBJ1-1; D is unresolved. Trimming left V 1 base short and J 1 base short, with 7 bases between. Germline V lookup: CDR1 SGHVS, CDR2 FNYEAQ. The CDR3 has 14 residues. CDR3 loop: CASSLGKGNTEAFF. CDR3 bases read: TGTGCCAGCAGCTTAGGAAAAGGGAACACTGAA.

To note about this clone: The sequence runs out 3 residues before the end of the CDR3; the remainder is reconstructed from the germline J gene. This chain connects TRBV30 to TRBJ1-2; 7 bases fit TRBD1. The V gene end was trimmed by 3 bases and the J gene end by 4 bases; junction bases not matched to a gene: 8. CDR1 is GTSNPN and CDR2 is SVGIG in the germline V gene (reference sequence). The CDR3 runs 14 residues. The CDR3 DNA, read in part, is TGTGCCTGGAGCGCCTCCGGGACAGCCTATGGC. Translation gives CAWSASGTAYG. From start to end, the CDR3 is CAWSASGTAYGYTF.

As to this clone: This clone may be a read error of a much larger clone one base away. The CDR3 end is not reached by the read, which stops 3 residues before it; the germline J gene fills it in. The same CDR3 also results from other DNA sequences found in this sample. This rearrangement joins TRBV20-1 to TRBJ2-7; 7 positions match TRBD1. CDR1 and CDR2 (germline): DFQATT, SNEGSKA (reference sequence). Trimming at V came to 2 bases and at J to 5 bases, leaving 9 bases not matched to a gene. The CDR3 is 14 amino acids. The covered CDR3 bases are TGCAGTGCTAGACAAGGGGTCAGGGGGAACGAG. Protein: CSARQGVRGNE. The whole CDR3 protein is CSARQGVRGNEQYF.

In its sample, this clone is medium-sized. The CDR3 end is not reached by the read, which stops 3 residues before it; the germline J gene fills it in. The chain joins TRBV9 to TRBJ2-3; TRBD2 matches at 9 bases. The V and J ends lost 2 bases and 2 bases, in that order; junction bases with no gene match: 9. This CDR3 is built from 17 residues. Germline CDR1 SGDLS, CDR2 YYNGEE. The sequenced CDR3 bases are TGTGCCAGCAGCGTCGACTCTAGCGGGGCTTTCACAGATACG. It translates to CASSVDSSGAFTDT. The entire CDR3 protein reads CASSVDSSGAFTDTQYF.

This clone was seen a handful of times. CDR3 protein: CASSIQGRPSPLHF. The part of the CDR3 DNA that was read is TGTGCCAGTAGTATACAGGGGAGGCCTTCACCC. The rearrangement joins TRBV19 to TRBJ1-6, with D possibly TRBD1 on 6 matching bases. The CDR3 extends 3 residues past the end of the read, so its final part is completed from the germline J gene. V lost 2 bases to trimming and J lost 9 bases, with 11 bases between them. Germline CDR1 reads LNHDA; CDR2 reads SQIVND (reference sequence). The CDR3 runs 14 residues.

This clone was counted at least ten times. Read data end 3 residues before the CDR3 end; the end is taken from the germline J gene. The chain uses TRBV20-1 and TRBJ2-3, with a tentative D call TRBD2 (5 bases). V shed 4 bases and J shed 1 base, with 15 bases lying between them. This CDR3 has 15 amino acids. Germline CDR1 DFQATT, CDR2 SNEGSKA (reference sequence). The CDR3 here is CSATSPGVRTDTQYF. Incomplete CDR3 DNA: TGCAGTGCTACCTCCCCCGGGGTCCGCACAGATACG.